This T cell receptor (beta chain) was sequenced for a study of blood T cell repertoires in COVID-19. About the research overall: The United States, Italy and Spain provided the acute and convalescent COVID-19 samples. Sample material is recorded as cDNA or gDNA derived from T cells, B-cell-depleted T cells, or PBMCs.

Original methodology: For nucleated cells, counts were estimated from reference gene primer amplification. Profiled with immunoSEQ multiplex PCR; TCRdb holds only in-frame clones, not every one. The V and J calls and clone size come from that table; D and trimming were worked out from the DNA. The table includes about 75,000 clones, 70% to 85% detected once. The CDR3 has 15 residues. Germline V gene data show CDR1 as SGHTA and CDR2 as FQGNSA. V was clipped by 5 bases and J by 0 bases, with 10 bases between them. The source is a woman aged 50 to 60 with acute or convalescent COVID-19. This chain links TRBV7-2 with TRBJ2-2, with D possibly matching TRBD1 (5 bases). Sequences were obtained from peripheral blood. CDR3 nucleotide sequence: TGTGCCAGCAGCGGCAGGGTTACGAACACCGGGGAGCTGTTTTTT. It codes for CASSGRVTNTGELFF.